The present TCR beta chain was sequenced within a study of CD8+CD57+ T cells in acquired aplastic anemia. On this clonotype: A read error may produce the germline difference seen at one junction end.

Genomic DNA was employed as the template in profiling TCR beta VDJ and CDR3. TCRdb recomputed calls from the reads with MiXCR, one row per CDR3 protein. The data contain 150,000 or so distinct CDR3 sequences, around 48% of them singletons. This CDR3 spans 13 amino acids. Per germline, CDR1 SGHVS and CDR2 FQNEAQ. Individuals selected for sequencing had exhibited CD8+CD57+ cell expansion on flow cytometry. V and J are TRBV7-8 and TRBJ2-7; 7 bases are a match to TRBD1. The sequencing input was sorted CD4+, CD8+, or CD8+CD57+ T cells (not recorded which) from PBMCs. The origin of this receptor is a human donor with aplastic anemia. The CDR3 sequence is CASSQTGYYEQYF. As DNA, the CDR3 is TGCGCCAGCAGCCAGACAGGGTACTACGAGCAGTACTTC.